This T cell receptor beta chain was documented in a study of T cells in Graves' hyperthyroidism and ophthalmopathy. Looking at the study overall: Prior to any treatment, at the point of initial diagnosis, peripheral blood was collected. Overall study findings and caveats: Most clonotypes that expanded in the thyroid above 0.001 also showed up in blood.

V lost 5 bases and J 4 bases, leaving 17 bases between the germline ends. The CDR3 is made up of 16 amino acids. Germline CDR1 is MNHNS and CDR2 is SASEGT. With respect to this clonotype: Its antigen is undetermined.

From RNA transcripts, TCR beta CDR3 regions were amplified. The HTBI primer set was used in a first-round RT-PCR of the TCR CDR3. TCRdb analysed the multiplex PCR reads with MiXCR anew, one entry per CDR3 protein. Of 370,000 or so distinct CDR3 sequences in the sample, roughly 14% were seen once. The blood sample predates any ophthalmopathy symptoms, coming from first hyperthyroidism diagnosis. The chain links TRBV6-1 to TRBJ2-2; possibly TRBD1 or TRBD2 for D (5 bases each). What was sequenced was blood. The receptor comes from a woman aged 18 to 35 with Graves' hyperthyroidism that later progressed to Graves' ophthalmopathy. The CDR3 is CASSPGAGLVTGELFF. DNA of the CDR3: TGTGCCAGCAGTCCCGGGGCAGGGCTTGTCACCGGGGAGCTGTTTTTT.